Below, 8 T cell receptor beta chains from the same sample are listed, as sequenced in a study of post-analysis software for immune sequencing data. No cognate antigen is known for these TCRs. Included in the TCR beta cDNA libraries were unique molecular identifiers. A single record per CDR3 protein comes from TCRdb applying MiXCR to the PCR reads. The data contain roughly 400,000 distinct CDR3 sequences, about 39% of them seen just once; the ten biggest clones take up less than 10%. The study, taken as a whole, reports: Compared with controls, patients had more of five TRBV segments, including TRBV5-6, TRBV5-1 and TRBV20-1.

Material: blood. The receptors were gathered from a girl aged 2 to 10 with multiple sclerosis.

This clonotype was seen a few times. The chain recombines TRBV9 with TRBJ2-5; D might be TRBD1 (5 bases). CDR1 is SGDLS, CDR2 YYNGEE, per germline. V dropped 2 bases and J dropped 5 bases, with 13 bases sitting between them. The CDR3 loop spans 14 amino acids. CDR3 region: CASSVDQGLETQYF. As DNA, the CDR3 is TGTGCCAGCAGCGTGGACCAGGGCCTCGAGACCCAGTACTTC. Together with reference TRBV9 and TRBJ2-5, the CDR3 gives the full variable domain: DSGVTQTPKHLITATGQRVTLRCSPRSGDLSVYWYQQSLDQGLQFLIQYYNGEERAKGNILERFSAQQFPDLHSELNLSSLELGDSALYFCASSVDQGLETQYFGPGTRLLVL.

Details on this clonotype: One junction end does not reproduce the germline sequence, and a read error may be involved. The rearrangement joins TRBV4-1 to TRBJ2-7, with 8 bases fitting TRBD2. The CDR3 consists of 16 residues. Germline V gene lookup returns CDR1 MGHRA and CDR2 YSYEKL. CDR3 amino acids: CANSQDGLALIYGQYF. The CDR3 DNA reads TGCGCCAACAGCCAAGACGGACTAGCCCTTATCTACGGGCAGTACTTC.

This clonotype was picked up a small number of times. The rearrangement joins TRBV7-9 to TRBJ1-1; the D gene is possibly TRBD1 (5 bases). Per germline, CDR1 SEHNR and CDR2 FQNEAQ (reference sequence). This CDR3 comprises 14 residues. Trimming stripped 5 bases from V and 1 base from J, with 11 bases between. CDR3 region: CASSGTGKNTEAFF. DNA for the CDR3: TGTGCCAGCAGCGGGACGGGAAAGAACACTGAAGCTTTCTTT.

In its sample, this clonotype was seen a few times. The chain links TRBV20-1 to TRBJ1-2; 7 bases agree with TRBD1. V lost 2 bases and J lost 2; bases outside the gene matches: 5. The CDR3 extends over 14 amino acids. The germline gives CDR1 DFQATT, CDR2 SNEGSKA (reference sequence). The CDR3 DNA sequence: TGCAGTGCTAGAAACAGGGGTTCAAACTATGGCTACACCTTC. It specifies CSARNRGSNYGYTF.

This clonotype turned up a few times. The chain carries TRBV28 and TRBJ2-3; 7 nucleotides align to TRBD1. Germline CDR1 is MDHEN and CDR2 is SYDVKM. Trimming at V came to 3 bases and at J to 1 base, leaving 7 bases not matched to a gene. This CDR3 contains 16 residues. Here the CDR3 reads CASSFLGTEGTDTQYF. The DNA of the CDR3 is TGTGCCAGCAGTTTCCTAGGGACAGAAGGCACAGATACGCAGTATTTT.

The CDR3 coding sequence is TGTGCCAGCAGCCCAGGCCTCGATGAGCAGTTCTTC. Its translation: CASSPGLDEQFF. The chain is built from TRBV7-2 and TRBJ2-1; D remains unclear. Looked up from germline, CDR1 is SGHTA and CDR2 is FQGNSA. This CDR3 spans 12 amino acids. Trimming left V 5 bases short and J 8 bases short, with 10 bases between.

The chain carries TRBV12-3 or TRBV12-4 and TRBJ2-7, with TRBD2 identical over 7 bases. J was trimmed by 0 bases and V by 6 bases; bases with no gene match: 11. The CDR3 covers 16 residues. The DNA of the CDR3 is TGTGCCAGCAGCCGAAATCACGGGACTAACTCCTACGAGCAGTACTTC. This codes for CASSRNHGTNSYEQYF.

V is TRBV9 and J is TRBJ2-5; D is unclear. This CDR3 contains 14 residues. Germline assignment: CDR1 SGDLS and CDR2 YYNGEE. The V end was cut by 3 bases, the J end by 0 bases, with 9 bases between. The CDR3 spells CASSGSLYQETQYF. The CDR3 nucleotides are TGTGCCAGCAGCGGGAGCCTGTACCAAGAGACCCAGTACTTC.